The source of this TCR beta chain is a study of blood T cell repertoires in COVID-19. As originally analysed: The assay estimated nucleated cells by amplifying reference gene primers. Assay: immunoSEQ multiplex PCR; the TCRdb copy retains only in-frame clones and omits some. For V, J and clone size, that table is used; D and trimming come from the DNA. The sample gives fewer than 250,000 clones, around 84% of which show up once; about 3.5% is in the top ten. V lost 3 bases to trimming and J lost 11 bases, with 10 bases between them. The CDR3 is 11 amino acids. Per the germline V gene, CDR1 is MGHDK and CDR2 is SYGVNS. The age range of participants was about 18 to 95 years, with residence in about two dozen US areas.

Sequencing input: PBMCs or T cells enriched from blood (not recorded which). J is TRBJ1-1 and V is TRBV25-1, with TRBD1 as a possible D gene (6 bases). This TCR was recovered from a woman aged 25 to 45 who had recovered from COVID-19. The CDR3 sequence: CASSDQGKAFF. The DNA for the CDR3 is TGTGCCAGCAGTGATCAGGGGAAGGCTTTCTTT.